Sequencing of this T cell receptor (beta chain) was carried out in a study of identical twins (TCRdb year 2016). About the study as a whole: To test whether fetal clonotypes persist, this study deep-sequenced TCR alpha and beta repertoires from monozygotic twins, from unrelated adults of various ages, and from cord blood. To rule out contamination, the twin experiments were replicated at different times with different library preparation protocols. The paper as a whole reports these results and caveats: Fewer insertions were carried by abundant cord blood beta clonotypes; a weaker similar trend was observed in young adult naive repertoires, while no such trend was observed in memory repertoires. Excess twin sharing in beta out-of-frame sequences was weaker because fewer shared sequences lowered the signal-to-noise ratio. Out-of-frame TCR alpha sharing in monozygotic twins was systematically underestimated by recombination models, whereas sharing between unrelated individuals was in agreement with the recombination models. Compared with coincidental sharing between unrelated individuals, an excess of low generation-probability sequences was observed among out-of-frame TCR alpha sequences shared between twins. Zero-insertion analyses could be partly confounded by invariant T cells such as MAIT and iNKT, although diverse VJ usage argued against such confounding for most clonotypes. Because the same donors could not be followed over many years, the conclusions relied on cross-sectional statistical analysis.

Including cysteine and phenylalanine, the CDR3 has 17 amino acids. Only the CDR3 DNA is retained, 51 bases long and in frame from the first base. At the junction V is shortened by 6 bases and J by 4 bases, with 21 bases in between. Every donor in the study was a healthy Caucasian. The study also sequenced three unrelated non-twin adults: a male aged 18 to 30, a male aged 50 to 59 and a female aged 50 to 59. Using Miltenyi CD45RO+ enrichment and human naive T-cell isolation kits, memory (CD45RO+) and naive T cells were isolated from PBMC. Receptor libraries were prepared by 5' RACE. The run used an Illumina HiSeq 2000. Template switching added a universal primer binding site, and the final cDNA carried a unique molecular identifier that allowed TCR cDNA molecules to be counted accurately. Specific primers in the conserved constant-segment region were used to synthesize first-strand cDNA for the TCR alpha and beta chains. Each cDNA library was double barcoded, with a SMART-Mk sample barcode plus Illumina barcodes, to control for contamination. TruSeq adapter sequences and Illumina sample barcodes were added in two successive PCR steps. The Illumina HiSeq platform was used with custom primers to sequence TCR alpha and beta cDNA libraries. The authors' analysis ran thus. Raw reads were processed with MiGEC to extract unique molecular identifiers, and MiXCR was used to determine CDR3 positions. For each individual, recombination models were inferred using an EM algorithm with the repgenHMM and IGoR tools. The analysis of shared clonotypes was done with the tcR package in R, with sharing normalized by the product of cloneset sizes. To study raw recombination without the effects of thymic and clonal selection, out-of-frame nonproductive sequences were analyzed. TCRdb trimmed public reads at Q25 via fastp, called clones via MiXCR and kept in-frame beta chains. When rows share a CDR3 protein, they turn into one entry using the most common DNA and genes. TCRdb's processing, not the authors', yielded these V and J calls. The sample table shows approximately 690,000 distinct CDR3 sequences, and around 6.1% are seen once. Of the sample, roughly 1.6% is held by the ten largest clones.

As concerns this clonotype: What antigen it recognizes has not been identified. Per-nucleotide qualities are absent, and no much larger clonotype sits a single base away.

The chain was built from TRBV12-3 or TRBV12-4 and TRBJ2-2; TRBD1 could be the D gene, as 7 bases match. Sequencing was performed on naive T cells sorted from blood. The sample's cell subset or site label, in plain terms: cells isolated with a human naive T-cell isolation kit. The source of this sequence is a man aged 18 to 29 in good health. The nucleotides read TGTGCCAGCAGCTCAGGGGGGCAGGGGGAAGTCACCGGGGAGCTGTTTTTT. Its protein reads: CASSSGGQGEVTGELFF.